This T cell receptor (beta chain) is from a study of CD8+CD57+ T cells in acquired aplastic anemia (dated by TCRdb to between 2017 and 2018). About the full investigation: On average, sorted CD4+ and CD8+ cells yielded 2.5 to 3.5 ug of extracted DNA, with a range of roughly 0.19 to 27.4 ug. CD8+CD57+ expansion was defined as a frequency above the mean frequency observed in healthy subjects.

Ends trimmed: V by 4 bases, J by 8 bases; bases unmatched to a gene: 12. CDR1 is given as LNHDA and CDR2 as SQIVND, both from the germline V gene (reference sequence). The CDR3 measures 15 amino acids from cysteine to phenylalanine. Kept here is only the CDR3 DNA, which spans 45 bases and is read in frame from base 1. Genomic DNA served as template for TCR beta VDJ combination and CDR3 sequence profiling. An Illumina HiSeq 2000 was the platform used for TCR repertoire sequencing. In the paper's pipeline: TRBV/TRBJ rearrangement plots, CDR3 size and DJ length profiles, and Simpson's diversity index were used to evaluate the repertoires. The immunodominant clone was defined as the most abundant DNA sequence in deep sequencing data. CDR3 amino acid sequences were checked for sharing across subjects and were also compared against the VDJdb database and published repertoires. The public reads were reanalyzed by TCRdb: fastp trimming at Q25, MiXCR alignment, in-frame beta chains only. Rows merge per CDR3 protein into single entries with the most common DNA and genes. TCRdb assigned the V and J calls; the authors' analysis was not used. This sample has a few hundred thousand distinct CDR3 sequences in its table, and under 40% of those were observed once. Together, the top ten hold around 0.82% of the sample.

This clonotype has ten or more counts. Its antigen is still unknown. No base qualities exist here, and no much larger clone lies one base off it. Paper-wide results and their limitations: Roughly 31 CD8+ CDR3 sequences were shared between patients and controls but appeared highly expressed in patients and within their immunodominant clones. No significant difference in CD8+ Simpson's diversity was found between patients and healthy controls (P=0.060).

Expansion of CD8+CD57+ cells had been shown by flow cytometry in the patients chosen for sequencing. Every patient had a diagnosis of severe acquired aplastic anemia based on International Study of Aplastic Anemia and Agranulocytosis and Camitta criteria. No therapy had been received by the patients at the time of blood sampling. In this study, sorted CD4+ and CD8+ T cells from the blood of healthy subjects and of severe aplastic anemia patients had their TCR repertoires deep-sequenced. Patients were enrolled under clinicaltrials.gov protocols 00001620, 01623167, 00001397, 00071045, 00081523 and 00961064 in the USA. Ficoll-Paque density gradient centrifugation was used to isolate peripheral blood mononuclear cells. CD4+ and CD8+ T cells were sorted by FACS or magnetic beads before DNA extraction.

This clonotype was obtained from a human donor with aplastic anemia. The sample comprised sorted CD4+, CD8+, or CD8+CD57+ T cells (not recorded which) from PBMCs. Here the chain combines TRBV19 and TRBJ1-2; a stretch of 8 junction bases matches TRBD1. The sequenced DNA is TGTGCCAGTAGTACAACAGGGGGACAGACCAGGGGCTACACCTTC. Translated, this gives CASSTTGGQTRGYTF. The full variable domain, completed from the reference TRBV19 and TRBJ1-2 proteins outside the CDR3, reads DGGITQSPKYLFRKEGQNVTLSCEQNLNHDAMYWYRQDPGQGLRLIYYSQIVNDFQKGDIAEGYSVSREKKESFPLTVTSAQKNPTAFYLCASSTTGGQTRGYTFGSGTRLTVV.